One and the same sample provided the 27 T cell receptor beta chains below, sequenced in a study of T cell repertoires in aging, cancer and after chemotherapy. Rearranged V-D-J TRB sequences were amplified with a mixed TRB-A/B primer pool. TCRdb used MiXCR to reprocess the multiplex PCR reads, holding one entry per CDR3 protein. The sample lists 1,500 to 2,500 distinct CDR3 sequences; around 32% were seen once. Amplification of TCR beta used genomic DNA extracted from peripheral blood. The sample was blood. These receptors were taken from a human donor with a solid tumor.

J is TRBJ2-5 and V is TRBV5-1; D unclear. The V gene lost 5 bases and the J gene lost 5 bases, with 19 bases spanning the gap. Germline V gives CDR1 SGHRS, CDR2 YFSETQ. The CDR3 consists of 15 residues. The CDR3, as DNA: TGCGCCAGCAGGTCGATGGGGTTCCACGAGGAGACCCAGTACTTC. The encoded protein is CASRSMGFHEETQYF.

The CDR3 loop reads CSAVLGSGSSYEQYF. The CDR3 region has the DNA TGCAGCGCCGTCCTTGGGAGCGGGAGCTCCTACGAGCAGTACTTC. V gene TRBV29-1 combines with J gene TRBJ2-7, with 8 nucleotides matching TRBD2. Losses at the gene ends were 7 bases for V and 0 bases for J; bases not matched to a gene: 11. The CDR3 length is 15 residues. From germline, CDR1 is SQVTM and CDR2 ANQGSEA.

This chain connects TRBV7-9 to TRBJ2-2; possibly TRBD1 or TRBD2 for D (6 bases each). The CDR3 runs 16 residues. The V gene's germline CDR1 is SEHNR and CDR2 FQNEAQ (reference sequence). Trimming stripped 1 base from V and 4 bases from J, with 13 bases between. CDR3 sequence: CASSLGGAGGTGELFF. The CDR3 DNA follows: TGTGCCAGCAGCTTAGGGGGGGCCGGCGGCACCGGGGAGCTGTTTTTT.

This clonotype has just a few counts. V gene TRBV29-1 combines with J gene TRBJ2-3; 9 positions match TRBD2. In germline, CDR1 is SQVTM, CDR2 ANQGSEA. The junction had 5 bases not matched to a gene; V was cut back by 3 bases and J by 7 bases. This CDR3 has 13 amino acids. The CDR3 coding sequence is TGCAGCGTTGAGAGCGGGGGGTCACATACGCAGTATTTT. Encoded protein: CSVESGGSHTQYF.

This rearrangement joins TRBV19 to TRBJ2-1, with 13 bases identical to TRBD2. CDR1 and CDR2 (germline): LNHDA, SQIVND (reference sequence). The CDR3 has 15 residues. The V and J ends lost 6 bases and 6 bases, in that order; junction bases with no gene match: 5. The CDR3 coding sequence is TGTGCCAGTAGCCTGACTAGCGGGGGGTTCAATGAGCAGTTCTTC. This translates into CASSLTSGGFNEQFF. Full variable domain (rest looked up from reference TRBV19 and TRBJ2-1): DGGITQSPKYLFRKEGQNVTLSCEQNLNHDAMYWYRQDPGQGLRLIYYSQIVNDFQKGDIAEGYSVSREKKESFPLTVTSAQKNPTAFYLCASSLTSGGFNEQFFGPGTRLTVL.

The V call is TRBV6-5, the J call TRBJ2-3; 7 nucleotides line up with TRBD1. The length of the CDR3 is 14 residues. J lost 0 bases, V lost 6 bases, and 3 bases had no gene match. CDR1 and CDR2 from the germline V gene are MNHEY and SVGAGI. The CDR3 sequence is CASRTTGSTDTQYF. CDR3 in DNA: TGTGCCAGCAGAACGACAGGGAGCACAGATACGCAGTATTTT.

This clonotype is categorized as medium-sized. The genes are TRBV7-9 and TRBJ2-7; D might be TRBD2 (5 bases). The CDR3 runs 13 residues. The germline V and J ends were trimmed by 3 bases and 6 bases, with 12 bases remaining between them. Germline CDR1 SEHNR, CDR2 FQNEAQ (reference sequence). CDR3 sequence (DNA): TGTGCCAGCAGCTTCGAAGGGAGCAGCGAGCAGTACTTC. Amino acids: CASSFEGSSEQYF.

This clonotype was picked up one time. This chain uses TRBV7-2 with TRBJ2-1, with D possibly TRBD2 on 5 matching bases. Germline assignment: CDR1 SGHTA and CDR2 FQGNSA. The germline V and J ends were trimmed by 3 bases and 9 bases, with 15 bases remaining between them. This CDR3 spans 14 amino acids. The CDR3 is CASSLMRRDTEQFF. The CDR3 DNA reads TGTGCCAGCAGCTTGATGCGACGGGATACTGAGCAGTTCTTC.

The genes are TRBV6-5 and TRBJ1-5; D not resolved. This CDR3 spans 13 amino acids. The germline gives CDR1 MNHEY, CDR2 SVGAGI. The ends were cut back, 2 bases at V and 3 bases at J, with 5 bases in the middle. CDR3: CASSYDLNQPQHF. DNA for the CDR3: TGTGCCAGCAGTTACGATCTCAATCAGCCCCAGCATTTT.

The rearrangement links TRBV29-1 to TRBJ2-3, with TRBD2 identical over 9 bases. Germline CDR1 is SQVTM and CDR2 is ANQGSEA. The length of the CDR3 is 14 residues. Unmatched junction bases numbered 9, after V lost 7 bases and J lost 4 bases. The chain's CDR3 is CSGREGARADTQYF. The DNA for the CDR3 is TGCAGCGGGCGGGAGGGGGCGAGAGCAGATACGCAGTATTTT.

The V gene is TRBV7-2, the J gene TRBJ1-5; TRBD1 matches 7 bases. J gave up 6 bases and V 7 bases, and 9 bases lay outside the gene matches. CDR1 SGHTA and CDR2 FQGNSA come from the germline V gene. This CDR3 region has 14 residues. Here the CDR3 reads CASTVRQGGQPQHF. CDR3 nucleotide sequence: TGTGCCAGCACCGTCAGACAGGGAGGTCAGCCCCAGCATTTT.

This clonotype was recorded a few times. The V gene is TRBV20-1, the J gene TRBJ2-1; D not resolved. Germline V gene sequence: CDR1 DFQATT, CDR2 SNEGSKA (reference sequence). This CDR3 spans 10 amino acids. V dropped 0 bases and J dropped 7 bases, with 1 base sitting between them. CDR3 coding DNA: TGCAGTGCTAGAGAAAATGAGCAGTTCTTC. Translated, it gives CSARENEQFF.

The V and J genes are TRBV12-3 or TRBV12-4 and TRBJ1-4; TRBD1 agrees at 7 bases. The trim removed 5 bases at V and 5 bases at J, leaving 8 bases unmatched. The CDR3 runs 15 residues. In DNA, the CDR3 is TGTGCCAGCAGTAAAAGGGACAGCAAAAATGAAAAACTGTTTTTT. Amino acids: CASSKRDSKNEKLFF.

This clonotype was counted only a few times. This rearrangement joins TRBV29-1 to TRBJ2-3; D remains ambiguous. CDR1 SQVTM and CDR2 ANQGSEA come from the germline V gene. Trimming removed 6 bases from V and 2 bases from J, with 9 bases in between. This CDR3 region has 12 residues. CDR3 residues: CSVDAHTDTQYF. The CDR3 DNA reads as TGCAGCGTCGACGCGCACACAGATACGCAGTATTTT.

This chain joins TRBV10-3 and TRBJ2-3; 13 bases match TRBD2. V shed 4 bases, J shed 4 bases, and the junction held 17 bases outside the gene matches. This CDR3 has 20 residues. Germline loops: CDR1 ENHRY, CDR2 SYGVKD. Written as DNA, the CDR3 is TGTGCCATCAGTGCTGCAAAAGTCGGAAAACTAGCGGGAGGGGCAGATACGCAGTATTTT. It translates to CAISAAKVGKLAGGADTQYF.

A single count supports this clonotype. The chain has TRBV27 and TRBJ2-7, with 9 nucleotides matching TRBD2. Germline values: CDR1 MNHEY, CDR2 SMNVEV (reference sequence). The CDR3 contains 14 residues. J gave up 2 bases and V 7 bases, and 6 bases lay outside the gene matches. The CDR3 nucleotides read TGTGCCAGCAAAACTAGCGGGTTCCCCTACGAGCAGTACTTC. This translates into CASKTSGFPYEQYF.

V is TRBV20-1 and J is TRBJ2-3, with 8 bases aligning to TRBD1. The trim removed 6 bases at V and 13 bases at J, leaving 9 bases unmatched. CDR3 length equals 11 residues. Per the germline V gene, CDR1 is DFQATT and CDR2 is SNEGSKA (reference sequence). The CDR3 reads CSAPLGQGEYF. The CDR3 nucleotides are TGCAGTGCCCCCCTTGGACAGGGAGAGTATTTT.

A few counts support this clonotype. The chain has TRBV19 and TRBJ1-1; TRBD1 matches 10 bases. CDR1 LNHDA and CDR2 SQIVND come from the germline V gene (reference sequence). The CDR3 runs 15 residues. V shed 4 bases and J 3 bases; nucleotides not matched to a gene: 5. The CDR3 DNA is TGTGCCAGTAGTACCCGGACAGGGGGGTACACTGAAGCTTTCTTT. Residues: CASSTRTGGYTEAFF.

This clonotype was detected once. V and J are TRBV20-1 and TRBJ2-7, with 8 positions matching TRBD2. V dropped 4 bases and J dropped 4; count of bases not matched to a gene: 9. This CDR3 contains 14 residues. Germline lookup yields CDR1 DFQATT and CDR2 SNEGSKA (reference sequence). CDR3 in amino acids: CSAIGSGGSYEQYF. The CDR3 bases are TGCAGTGCTATAGGGTCGGGGGGGTCATACGAGCAGTACTTC.

CDR3 in DNA: TGCAGTGATCGGAACACTGAAGCTTTCTTT. Residues: CSDRNTEAFF. V gene TRBV20-1 combines with J gene TRBJ1-1, with D hard to call. This CDR3 is built from 10 residues. CDR1 is DFQATT and CDR2 is SNEGSKA in the germline V gene (reference sequence). With 7 bases removed from V and 1 base from J, the gap between germline ends came to 4 bases.

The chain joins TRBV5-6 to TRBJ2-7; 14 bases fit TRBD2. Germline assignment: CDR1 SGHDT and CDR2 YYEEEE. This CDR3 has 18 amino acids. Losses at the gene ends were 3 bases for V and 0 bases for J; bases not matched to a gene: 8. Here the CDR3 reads CASSSGLAGGRSSYEQYF. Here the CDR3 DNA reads TGTGCCAGCAGCTCCGGACTAGCGGGGGGTCGGAGCTCCTACGAGCAGTACTTC.

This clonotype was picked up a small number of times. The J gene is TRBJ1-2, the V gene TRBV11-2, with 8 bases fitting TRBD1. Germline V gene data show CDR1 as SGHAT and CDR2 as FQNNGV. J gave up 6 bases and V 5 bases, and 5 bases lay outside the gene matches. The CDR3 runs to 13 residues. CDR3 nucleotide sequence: TGTGCCAGCAGCCCCGACAGGGGCCATGGCTACACCTTC. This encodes CASSPDRGHGYTF.

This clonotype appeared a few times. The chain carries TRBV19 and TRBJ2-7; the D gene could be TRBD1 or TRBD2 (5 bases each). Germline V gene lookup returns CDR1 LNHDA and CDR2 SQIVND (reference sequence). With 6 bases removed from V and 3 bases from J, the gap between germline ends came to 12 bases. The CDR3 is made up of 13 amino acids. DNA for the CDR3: TGTGCCAGTAGCCCGGGACCCAACTACGAGCAGTACTTC. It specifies CASSPGPNYEQYF. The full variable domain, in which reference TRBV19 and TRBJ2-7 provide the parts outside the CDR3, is DGGITQSPKYLFRKEGQNVTLSCEQNLNHDAMYWYRQDPGQGLRLIYYSQIVNDFQKGDIAEGYSVSREKKESFPLTVTSAQKNPTAFYLCASSPGPNYEQYFGPGTRLTVT.

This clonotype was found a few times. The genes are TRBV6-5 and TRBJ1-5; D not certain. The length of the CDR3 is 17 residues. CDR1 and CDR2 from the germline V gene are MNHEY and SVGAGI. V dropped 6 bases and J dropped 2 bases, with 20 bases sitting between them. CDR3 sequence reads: CASSETFGFGGNQPQHF. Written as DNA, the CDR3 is TGTGCCAGCAGCGAGACGTTCGGGTTTGGTGGCAATCAGCCCCAGCATTTT.

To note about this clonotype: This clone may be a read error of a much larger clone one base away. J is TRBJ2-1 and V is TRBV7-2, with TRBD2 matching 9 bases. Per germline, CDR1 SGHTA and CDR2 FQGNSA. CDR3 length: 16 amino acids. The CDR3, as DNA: TGTGCCAGCAGCTTACGGCCCCTAGCGGGAATCAATAAGCAGTTCTTC. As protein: CASSLRPLAGINKQFF.

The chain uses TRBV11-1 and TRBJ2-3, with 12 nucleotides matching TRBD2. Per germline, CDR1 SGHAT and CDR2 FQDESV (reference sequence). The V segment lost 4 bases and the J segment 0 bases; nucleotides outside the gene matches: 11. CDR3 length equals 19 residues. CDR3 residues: CASSSPRTSGGTSTDTQYF. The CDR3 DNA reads TGTGCCAGCAGCTCACCCCGAACTAGCGGGGGGACAAGCACAGATACGCAGTATTTT.

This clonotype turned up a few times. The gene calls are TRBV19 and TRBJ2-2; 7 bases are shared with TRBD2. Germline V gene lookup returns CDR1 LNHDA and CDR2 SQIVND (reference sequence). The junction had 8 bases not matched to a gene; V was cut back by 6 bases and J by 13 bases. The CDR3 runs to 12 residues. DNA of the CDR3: TGTGCCAGTAGCGACCTCAGGGAGGGGCTGTTTTTT. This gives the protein CASSDLREGLFF. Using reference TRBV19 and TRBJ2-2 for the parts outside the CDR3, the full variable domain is DGGITQSPKYLFRKEGQNVTLSCEQNLNHDAMYWYRQDPGQGLRLIYYSQIVNDFQKGDIAEGYSVSREKKESFPLTVTSAQKNPTAFYLCASSDLREGLFFGEGSRLTVL.